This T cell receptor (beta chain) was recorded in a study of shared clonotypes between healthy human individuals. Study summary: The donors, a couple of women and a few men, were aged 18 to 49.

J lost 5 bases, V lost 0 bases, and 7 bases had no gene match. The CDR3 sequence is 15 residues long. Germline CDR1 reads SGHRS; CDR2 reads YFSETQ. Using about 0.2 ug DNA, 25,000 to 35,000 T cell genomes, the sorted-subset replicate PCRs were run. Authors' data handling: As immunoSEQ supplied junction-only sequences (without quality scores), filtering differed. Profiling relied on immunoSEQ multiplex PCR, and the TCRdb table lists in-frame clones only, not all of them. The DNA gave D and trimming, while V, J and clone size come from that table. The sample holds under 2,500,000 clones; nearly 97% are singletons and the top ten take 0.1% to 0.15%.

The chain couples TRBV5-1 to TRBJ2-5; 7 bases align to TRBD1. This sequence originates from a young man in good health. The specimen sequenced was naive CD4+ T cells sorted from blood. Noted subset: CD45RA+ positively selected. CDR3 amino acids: CASSLGGQAGETQYF. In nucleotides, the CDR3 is TGCGCCAGCAGCTTGGGAGGACAGGCCGGGGAGACCCAGTACTTC.